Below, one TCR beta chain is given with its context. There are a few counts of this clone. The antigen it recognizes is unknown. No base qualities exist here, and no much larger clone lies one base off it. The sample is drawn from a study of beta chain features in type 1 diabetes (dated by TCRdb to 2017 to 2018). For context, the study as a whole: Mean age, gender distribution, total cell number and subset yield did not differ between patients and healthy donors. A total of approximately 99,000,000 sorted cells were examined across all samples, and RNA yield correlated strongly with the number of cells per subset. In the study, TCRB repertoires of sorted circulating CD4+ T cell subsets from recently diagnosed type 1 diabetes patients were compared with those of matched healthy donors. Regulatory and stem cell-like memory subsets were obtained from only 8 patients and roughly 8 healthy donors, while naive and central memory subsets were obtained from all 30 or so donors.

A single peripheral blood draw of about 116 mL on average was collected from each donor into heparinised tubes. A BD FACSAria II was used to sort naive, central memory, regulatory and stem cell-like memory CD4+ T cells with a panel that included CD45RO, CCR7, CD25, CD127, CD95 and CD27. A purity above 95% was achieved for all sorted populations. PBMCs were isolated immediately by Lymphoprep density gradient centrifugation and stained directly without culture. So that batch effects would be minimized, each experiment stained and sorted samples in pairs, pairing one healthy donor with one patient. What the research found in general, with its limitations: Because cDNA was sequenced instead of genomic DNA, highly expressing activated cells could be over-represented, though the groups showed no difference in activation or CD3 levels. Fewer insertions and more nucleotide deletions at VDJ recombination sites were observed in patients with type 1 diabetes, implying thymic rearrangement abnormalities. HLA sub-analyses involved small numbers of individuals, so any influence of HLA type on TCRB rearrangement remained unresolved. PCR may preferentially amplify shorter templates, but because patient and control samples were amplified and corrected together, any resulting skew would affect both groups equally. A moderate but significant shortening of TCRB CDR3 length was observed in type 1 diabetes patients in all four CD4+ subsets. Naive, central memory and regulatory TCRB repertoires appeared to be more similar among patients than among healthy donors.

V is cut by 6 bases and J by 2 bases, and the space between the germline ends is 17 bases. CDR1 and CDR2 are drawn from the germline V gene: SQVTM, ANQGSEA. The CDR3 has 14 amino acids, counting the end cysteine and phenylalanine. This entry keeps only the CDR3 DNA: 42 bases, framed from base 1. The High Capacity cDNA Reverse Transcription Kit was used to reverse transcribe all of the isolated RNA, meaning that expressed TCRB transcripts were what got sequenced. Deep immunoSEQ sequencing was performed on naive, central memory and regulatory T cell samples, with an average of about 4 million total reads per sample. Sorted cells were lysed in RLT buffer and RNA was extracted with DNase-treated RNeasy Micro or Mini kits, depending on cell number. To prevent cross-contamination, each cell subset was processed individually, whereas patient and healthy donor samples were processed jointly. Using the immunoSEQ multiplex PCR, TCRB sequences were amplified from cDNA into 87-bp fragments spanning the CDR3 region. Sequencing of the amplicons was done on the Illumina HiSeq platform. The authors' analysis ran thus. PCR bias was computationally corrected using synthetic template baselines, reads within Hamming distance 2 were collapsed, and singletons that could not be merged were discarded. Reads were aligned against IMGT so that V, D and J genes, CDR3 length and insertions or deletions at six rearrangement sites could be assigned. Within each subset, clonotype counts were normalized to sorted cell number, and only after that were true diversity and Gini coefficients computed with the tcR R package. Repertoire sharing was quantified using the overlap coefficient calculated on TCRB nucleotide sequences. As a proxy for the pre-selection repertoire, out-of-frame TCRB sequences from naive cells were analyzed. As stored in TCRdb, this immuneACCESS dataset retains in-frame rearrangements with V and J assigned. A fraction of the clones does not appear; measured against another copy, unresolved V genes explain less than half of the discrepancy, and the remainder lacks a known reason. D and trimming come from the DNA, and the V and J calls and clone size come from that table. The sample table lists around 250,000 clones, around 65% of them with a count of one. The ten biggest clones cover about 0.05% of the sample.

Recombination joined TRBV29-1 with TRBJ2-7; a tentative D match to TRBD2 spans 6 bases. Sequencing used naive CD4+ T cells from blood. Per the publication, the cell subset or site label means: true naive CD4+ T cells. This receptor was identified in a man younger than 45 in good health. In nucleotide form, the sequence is TGCAGCGTATGTTCCGGGACTGGCGCCTACGAGCAGTACTTC. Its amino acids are CSVCSGTGAYEQYF.